The 14 T cell receptor beta chains below come from one sample, sequenced in a study of T cell responses to AZD1222 COVID-19 vaccine. This table comes from immunoSEQ multiplex PCR, and its TCRdb copy is limited to in-frame clones, with some not included. The table lists some 130,000 clones, approximately 88% of them singletons. This sample comprised peripheral blood, obtained on day 0 of AZD1222 vaccination. Source of these receptors: an adult in good health.

This clone was seen just once. The genes are TRBV5-5 and TRBJ1-6; D is undetermined. From germline, CDR1 is SGHKS and CDR2 YYEKEE (reference sequence). This CDR3 has 16 residues. V was pared by 2 bases and J by 8 bases, with 17 bases between. This chain's CDR3 is CASSLISQHGDSPLHF. CDR3 nucleotide sequence: TGTGCCAGCAGCTTAATTTCCCAACACGGTGATTCACCCCTCCACTTT.

The chain combines TRBV6-5 with TRBJ2-7, with 7 bases fitting TRBD1. CDR1 MNHEY and CDR2 SVGAGI come from the germline V gene. The CDR3 covers 13 residues. V lost 2 bases, J lost 7 bases, and 5 bases stayed unmatched. In DNA, the CDR3 is TGTGCCAGCAGTTACACAGGGGATCGGGAGCAGTACTTC. Translating gives CASSYTGDREQYF.

The chain joins TRBV24-1 to TRBJ1-4, with a tentative D call TRBD1 (6 bases). Germline-derived CDR1 and CDR2 are KGHDR and SFDVKD. CDR3 length: 17 amino acids. The germline V and J ends were trimmed by 3 bases and 3 bases, with 16 bases remaining between them. The CDR3 reads CATSDDLRAGANEKLFF. Written as DNA, the CDR3 is TGTGCCACCAGTGATGACCTAAGGGCAGGGGCTAATGAAAAACTGTTTTTT.

The genes are TRBV7-6 and TRBJ1-1; no clear D. This CDR3 contains 13 residues. V was cut by 2 bases and J by 3 bases, with 7 bases left in between. CDR1 is SGHVS, CDR2 FNYEAQ, per germline. CDR3 nucleotide sequence: TGTGCCAGCAGCTTAAAAACGGACACTGAAGCTTTCTTT. It yields the protein CASSLKTDTEAFF.

The chain joins TRBV6-5 to TRBJ2-3; D not certain. CDR3 length: 14 residues. In germline, CDR1 is MNHEY, CDR2 SVGAGI. Trimming cost V 7 bases and J 4 bases, with 15 bases left between them. The CDR3 DNA is TGTGCCAGCATCCACCGGGCCAGGCCAGATACGCAGTATTTT. As protein: CASIHRARPDTQYF.

The chain uses TRBV5-1 and TRBJ1-4; no clear D gene. Germline CDR1 reads SGHRS; CDR2 reads YFSETQ. The germline V and J ends were trimmed by 1 base and 4 bases, with 11 bases remaining between them. The CDR3 consists of 15 residues. This CDR3 is CASSLQGRDNEKLFF. CDR3 in DNA: TGCGCCAGCAGCTTGCAAGGTAGAGATAATGAAAAACTGTTTTTT.

V gene TRBV11-3 combines with J gene TRBJ2-2; D is undetermined. The CDR3 has 15 amino acids. Germline-derived CDR1 and CDR2 are SGHNT and YENEEA. The V gene lost 0 bases and the J gene lost 4 bases, with 9 bases spanning the gap. The CDR3 nucleotides are TGTGCCAGCAGCTTAGACGACGGAGTCACCGGGGAGCTGTTTTTT. Translation gives CASSLDDGVTGELFF.

The DNA of the CDR3 is TGTGCCAGCAGCTTATTGGGGACTAGCGGGGCTACCGATGAGCAGTTCTTC. This translates into CASSLLGTSGATDEQFF. V is TRBV11-2 and J is TRBJ2-1, with TRBD2 matching over 13 bases. This CDR3 spans 17 amino acids. Trimming cost V 2 bases and J 8 bases; bases outside gene matches: 9. Germline lookup yields CDR1 SGHAT and CDR2 FQNNGV.

The rearrangement links TRBV5-6 to TRBJ2-1; 11 bases are a match to TRBD2. V gave up 4 bases and J gave up 2 bases; unmatched junction bases: 5. The CDR3 is made up of 16 amino acids. Germline V gene sequence: CDR1 SGHDT, CDR2 YYEEEE. As DNA, the CDR3 is TGTGCCAGCAGCCCAAGACTAGCGGGGACCTACAATGAGCAGTTCTTC. Translation: CASSPRLAGTYNEQFF. Full variable domain (outside the CDR3, taken from reference TRBV5-6 and TRBJ2-1): DAGVTQSPTHLIKTRGQQVTLRCSPKSGHDTVSWYQQALGQGPQFIFQYYEEEERQRGNFPDRFSGHQFPNYSSELNVNALLLGDSALYLCASSPRLAGTYNEQFFGPGTRLTVL.

The chain is built from TRBV9 and TRBJ1-5; D gene ambiguous. The CDR3 runs to 16 residues. V lost 0 bases, J lost 4 bases, and 14 bases lay in between. Germline CDR1 reads SGDLS; CDR2 reads YYNGEE. The chain's CDR3 is CASSVGAGKENQPQHF. DNA of the CDR3: TGTGCCAGCAGCGTAGGGGCGGGGAAGGAGAATCAGCCCCAGCATTTT.

The chain links TRBV12-5 to TRBJ1-1; a possible D gene is TRBD1 (6 bases). The germline V and J ends were trimmed by 6 bases and 0 bases, with 17 bases remaining between them. Germline CDR1 LGHNT, CDR2 FRNRAP. There are 16 residues in the CDR3. CDR3 sequence: CASGQRQGSLNTEAFF. The CDR3 nucleotides read TGTGCTAGTGGCCAGAGGCAGGGGTCTCTGAACACTGAAGCTTTCTTT.

The chain carries TRBV6-1 and TRBJ2-7; the match to TRBD1 covers 8 bases. This CDR3 comprises 17 residues. Germline V gene data show CDR1 as MNHNS and CDR2 as SASEGT. Germline trimming cut 4 bases from V and 7 bases from J; bases unmatched to any gene: 18. DNA for the CDR3: TGTGCCAGCAGTGCCCGGACAGGGAGAATTCCGGCGAGTGAGCAGTACTTC. It is translated as CASSARTGRIPASEQYF.

The V gene is TRBV21-1, the J gene TRBJ1-5. TRBV21-1 is recorded as a pseudogene. This CDR3 is built from 14 residues. CDR3 region: CASSRGISNQPQHF. DNA for the CDR3: TGTGCCAGCAGCAGGGGTATAAGCAATCAGCCCCAGCATTTT.

The rearrangement joins TRBV27 to TRBJ1-2; D is possibly TRBD1 (6 bases). The CDR3 consists of 12 residues. Trimming stripped 8 bases from V and 8 bases from J, with 15 bases between. CDR1 is MNHEY and CDR2 is SMNVEV in the germline V gene (reference sequence). The CDR3 sequence is CASLDRTLGYTF. For the CDR3, the DNA is TGTGCCAGCTTAGACAGGACTTTGGGCTACACCTTC.